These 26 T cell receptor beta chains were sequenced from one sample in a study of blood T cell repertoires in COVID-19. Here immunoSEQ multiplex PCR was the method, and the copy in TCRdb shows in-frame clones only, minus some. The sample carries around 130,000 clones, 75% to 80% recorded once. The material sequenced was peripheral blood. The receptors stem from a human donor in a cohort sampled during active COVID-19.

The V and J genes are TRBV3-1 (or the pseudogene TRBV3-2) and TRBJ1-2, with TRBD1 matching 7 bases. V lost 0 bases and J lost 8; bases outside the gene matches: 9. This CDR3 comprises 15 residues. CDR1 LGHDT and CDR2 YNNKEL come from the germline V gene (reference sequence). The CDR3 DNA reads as TGTGCCAGCAGCCAAGAAGAGGGCAGGGGGGAAGGCTACACCTTC. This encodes CASSQEEGRGEGYTF.

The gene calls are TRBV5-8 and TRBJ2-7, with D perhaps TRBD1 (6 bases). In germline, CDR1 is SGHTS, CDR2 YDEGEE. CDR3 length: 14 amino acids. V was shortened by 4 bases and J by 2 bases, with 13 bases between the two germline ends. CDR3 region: CASSRPGHAYEQYF. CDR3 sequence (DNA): TGTGCCAGCAGCCGGCCGGGACATGCCTACGAGCAGTACTTC.

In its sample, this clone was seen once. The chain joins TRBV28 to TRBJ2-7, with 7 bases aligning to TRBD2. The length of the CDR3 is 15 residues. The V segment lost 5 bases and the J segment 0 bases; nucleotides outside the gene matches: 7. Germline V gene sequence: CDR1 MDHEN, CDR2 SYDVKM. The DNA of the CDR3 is TGTGCCAGCAGTGTGGGACTATACAACTCCTACGAGCAGTACTTC. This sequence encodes CASSVGLYNSYEQYF.

The CDR3 is CASSDATAAYSYEQYF. The CDR3 DNA reads TGTGCCAGCAGCGATGCCACTGCGGCGTACTCCTACGAGCAGTACTTC. The chain employs TRBV13 and TRBJ2-7; D ambiguous. Germline lookup yields CDR1 PRHDT and CDR2 FYEKMQ (reference sequence). The CDR3 has 16 residues. The ends were cut back, 5 bases at V and 0 bases at J, with 17 bases in the middle. Filled out from reference TRBV13 and TRBJ2-7, the complete variable domain reads AAGVIQSPRHLIKEKRETATLKCYPIPRHDTVYWYQQGPGQDPQFLISFYEKMQSDKGSIPDRFSAQQFSDYHSELNMSSLELGDSALYFCASSDATAAYSYEQYFGPGTRLTVT.

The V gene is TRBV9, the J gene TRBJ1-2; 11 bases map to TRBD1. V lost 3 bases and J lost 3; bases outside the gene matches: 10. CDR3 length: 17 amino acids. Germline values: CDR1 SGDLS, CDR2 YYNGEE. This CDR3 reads CASSASSWDRGDYGYTF. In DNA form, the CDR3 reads TGTGCCAGCAGCGCAAGTAGCTGGGACAGGGGGGACTATGGCTACACCTTC.

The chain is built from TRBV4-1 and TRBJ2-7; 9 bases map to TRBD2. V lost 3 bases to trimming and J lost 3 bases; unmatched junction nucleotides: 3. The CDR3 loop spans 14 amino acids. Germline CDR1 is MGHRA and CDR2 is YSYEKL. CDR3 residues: CASSQREGDYEQYF. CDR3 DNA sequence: TGCGCCAGCAGCCAGCGGGAGGGGGACTACGAGCAGTACTTC.

The CDR3: CASSPDRAKPQHF. As DNA, the CDR3 is TGTGCCAGCAGCCCGGACAGGGCAAAGCCCCAGCATTTT. The rearrangement links TRBV2 to TRBJ1-5, with 8 bases aligning to TRBD1. This CDR3 spans 13 amino acids. Germline V gene lookup returns CDR1 SNHLY and CDR2 FYNNEI. V was pared by 6 bases and J by 8 bases, with 6 bases of the junction left unmatched.

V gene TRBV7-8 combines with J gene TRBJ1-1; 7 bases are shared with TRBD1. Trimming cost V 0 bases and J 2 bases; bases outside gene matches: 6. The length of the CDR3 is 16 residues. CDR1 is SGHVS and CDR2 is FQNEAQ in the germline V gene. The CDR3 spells CASSLARYRGNTEAFF. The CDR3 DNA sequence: TGTGCCAGCAGCTTAGCGAGGTACAGGGGCAACACTGAAGCTTTCTTT. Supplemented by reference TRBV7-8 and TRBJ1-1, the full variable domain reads GAGVSQSPRYKVAKRGQDVALRCDPISGHVSLFWYQQALGQGPEFLTYFQNEAQLDKSGLPSDRFFAERPEGSVSTLKIQRTQQEDSAVYLCASSLARYRGNTEAFFGQGTRLTVV.

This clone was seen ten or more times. The chain's CDR3 is CASSQFPGTGAANTEAFF. The CDR3, as DNA: TGTGCCAGCAGCCAATTCCCCGGGACAGGGGCCGCGAACACTGAAGCTTTCTTT. The chain joins TRBV7-9 to TRBJ1-1, with TRBD1 identical over 10 bases. The germline V gene encodes CDR1 SEHNR and CDR2 FQNEAQ (reference sequence). This CDR3 comprises 18 residues. The J segment lost 1 base and the V segment lost 5 bases, leaving 13 bases of the junction unmatched.

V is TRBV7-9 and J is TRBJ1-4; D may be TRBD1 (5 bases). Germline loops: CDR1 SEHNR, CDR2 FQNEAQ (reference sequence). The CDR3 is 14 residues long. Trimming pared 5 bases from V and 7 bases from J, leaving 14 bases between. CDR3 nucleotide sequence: TGTGCCAGCAGCCGGGCGGGGCATAGTGAAAAACTGTTTTTT. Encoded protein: CASSRAGHSEKLFF. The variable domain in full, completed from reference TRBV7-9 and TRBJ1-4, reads DTGVSQNPRHKITKRGQNVTFRCDPISEHNRLYWYRQTLGQGPEFLTYFQNEAQLEKSRLLSDRFSAERPKGSFSTLEIQRTEQGDSAMYLCASSRAGHSEKLFFGSGTQLSVL.

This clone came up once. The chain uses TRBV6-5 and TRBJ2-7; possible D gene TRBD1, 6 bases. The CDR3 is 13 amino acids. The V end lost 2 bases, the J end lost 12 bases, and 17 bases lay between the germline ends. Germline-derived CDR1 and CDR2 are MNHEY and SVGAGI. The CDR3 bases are TGTGCCAGCAGTTACCGTAGGACAGCCTTGTTGTACTTC. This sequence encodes CASSYRRTALLYF.

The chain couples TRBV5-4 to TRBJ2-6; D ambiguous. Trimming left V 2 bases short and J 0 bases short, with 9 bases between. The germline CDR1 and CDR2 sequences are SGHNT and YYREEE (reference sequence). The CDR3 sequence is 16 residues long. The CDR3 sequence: CASSFLQNSGANVLTF. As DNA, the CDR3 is TGTGCCAGCAGCTTTCTACAGAACTCTGGGGCCAACGTCCTGACTTTC. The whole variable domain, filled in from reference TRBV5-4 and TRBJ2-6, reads ETGVTQSPTHLIKTRGQQVTLRCSSQSGHNTVSWYQQALGQGPQFIFQYYREEENGRGNFPPRFSGLQFPNYSSELNVNALELDDSALYLCASSFLQNSGANVLTFGAGSRLTVL.

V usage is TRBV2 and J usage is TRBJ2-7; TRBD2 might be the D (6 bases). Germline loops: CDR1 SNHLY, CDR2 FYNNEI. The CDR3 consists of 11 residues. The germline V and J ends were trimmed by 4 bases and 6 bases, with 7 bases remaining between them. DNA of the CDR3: TGTGCCAGCAGTGGGAGGGGCGAGCAGTACTTC. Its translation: CASSGRGEQYF.

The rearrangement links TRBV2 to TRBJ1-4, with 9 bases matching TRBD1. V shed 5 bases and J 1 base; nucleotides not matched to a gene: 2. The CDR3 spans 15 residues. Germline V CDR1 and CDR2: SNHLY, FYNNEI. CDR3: CASSTGGVTNEKLFF. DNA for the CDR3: TGTGCCAGCAGTACAGGGGGCGTAACTAATGAAAAACTGTTTTTT. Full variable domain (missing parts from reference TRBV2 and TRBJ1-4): EPEVTQTPSHQVTQMGQEVILRCVPISNHLYFYWYRQILGQKVEFLVSFYNNEISEKSEIFDDQFSVERPDGSNFTLKIRSTKLEDSAMYFCASSTGGVTNEKLFFGSGTQLSVL.

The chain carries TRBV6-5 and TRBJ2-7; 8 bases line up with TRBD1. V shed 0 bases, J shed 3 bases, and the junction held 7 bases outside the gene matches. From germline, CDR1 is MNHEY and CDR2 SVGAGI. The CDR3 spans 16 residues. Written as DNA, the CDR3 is TGTGCCAGCAGTTACTCGACAGGGGAGACCTTCTACGAGCAGTACTTC. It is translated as CASSYSTGETFYEQYF.

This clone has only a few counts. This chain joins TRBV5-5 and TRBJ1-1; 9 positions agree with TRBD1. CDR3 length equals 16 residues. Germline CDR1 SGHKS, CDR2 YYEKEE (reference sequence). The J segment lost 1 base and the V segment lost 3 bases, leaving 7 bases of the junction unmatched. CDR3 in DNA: TGTGCCAGCAGCTCTCGACCGGGACAGGGGAACACTGAAGCTTTCTTT. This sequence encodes CASSSRPGQGNTEAFF.

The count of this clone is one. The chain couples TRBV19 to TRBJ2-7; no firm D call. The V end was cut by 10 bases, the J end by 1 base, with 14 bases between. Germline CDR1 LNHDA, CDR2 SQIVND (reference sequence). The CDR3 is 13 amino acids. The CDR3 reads CATGQETSYEQYF. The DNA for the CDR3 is TGTGCCACTGGCCAGGAAACTTCCTACGAGCAGTACTTC.

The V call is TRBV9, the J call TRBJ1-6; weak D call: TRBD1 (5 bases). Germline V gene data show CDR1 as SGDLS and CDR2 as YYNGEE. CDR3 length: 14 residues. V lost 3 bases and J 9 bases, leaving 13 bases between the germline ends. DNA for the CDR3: TGTGCCAGCAGCGCAAGGGGATCCAGTTCACCCCTCCACTTT. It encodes CASSARGSSSPLHF. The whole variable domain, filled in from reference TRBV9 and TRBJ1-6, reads DSGVTQTPKHLITATGQRVTLRCSPRSGDLSVYWYQQSLDQGLQFLIQYYNGEERAKGNILERFSAQQFPDLHSELNLSSLELGDSALYFCASSARGSSSPLHFGNGTRLTVT.

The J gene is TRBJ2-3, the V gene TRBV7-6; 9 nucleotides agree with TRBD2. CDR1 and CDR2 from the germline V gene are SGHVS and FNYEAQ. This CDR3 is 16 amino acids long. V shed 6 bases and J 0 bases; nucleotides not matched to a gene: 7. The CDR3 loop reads CASSRLAGESTDTQYF. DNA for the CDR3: TGTGCCAGCAGTCGATTAGCGGGGGAGAGCACAGATACGCAGTATTTT.

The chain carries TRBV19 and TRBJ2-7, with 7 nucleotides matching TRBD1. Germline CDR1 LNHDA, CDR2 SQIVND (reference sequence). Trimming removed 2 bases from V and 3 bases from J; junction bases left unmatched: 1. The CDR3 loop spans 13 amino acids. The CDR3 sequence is CASSIRQGYEQYF. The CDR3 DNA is TGTGCCAGTAGTATAAGACAGGGCTACGAGCAGTACTTC.

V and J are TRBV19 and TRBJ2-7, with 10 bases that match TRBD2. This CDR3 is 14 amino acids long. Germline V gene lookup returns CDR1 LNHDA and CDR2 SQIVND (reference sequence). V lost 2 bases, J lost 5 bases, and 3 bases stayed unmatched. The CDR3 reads CASSILAGVNEQYF. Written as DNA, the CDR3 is TGTGCCAGTAGTATACTAGCGGGAGTAAACGAGCAGTACTTC.

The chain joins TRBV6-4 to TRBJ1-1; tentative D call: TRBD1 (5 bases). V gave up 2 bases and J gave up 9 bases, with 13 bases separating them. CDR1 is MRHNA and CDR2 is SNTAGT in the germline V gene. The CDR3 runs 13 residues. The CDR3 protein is CASSDPLTEQAFF. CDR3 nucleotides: TGTGCCAGCAGTGACCCCCTGACAGAGCAAGCTTTCTTT.

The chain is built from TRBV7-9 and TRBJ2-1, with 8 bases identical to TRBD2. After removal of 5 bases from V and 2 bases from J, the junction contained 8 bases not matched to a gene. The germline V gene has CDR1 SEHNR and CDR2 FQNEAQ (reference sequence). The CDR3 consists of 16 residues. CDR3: CASSPHGGGTYNEQFF. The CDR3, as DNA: TGTGCCAGCAGCCCCCACGGGGGGGGGACCTACAATGAGCAGTTCTTC.

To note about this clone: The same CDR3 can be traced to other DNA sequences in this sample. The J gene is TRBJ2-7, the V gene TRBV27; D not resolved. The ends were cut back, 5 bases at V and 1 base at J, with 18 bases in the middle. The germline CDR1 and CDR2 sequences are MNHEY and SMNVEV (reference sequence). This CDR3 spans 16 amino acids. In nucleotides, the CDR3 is TGTGCCAGCAGTCCGATTGGTGGCGGCGGATCCTACGAGCAGTACTTC. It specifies CASSPIGGGGSYEQYF.

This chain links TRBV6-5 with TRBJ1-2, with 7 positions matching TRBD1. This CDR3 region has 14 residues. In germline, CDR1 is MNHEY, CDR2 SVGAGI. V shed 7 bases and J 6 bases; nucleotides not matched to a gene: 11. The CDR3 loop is CASTRGRGIHGYTF. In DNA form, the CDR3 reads TGTGCCAGCACGAGGGGCAGGGGGATTCATGGCTACACCTTC.

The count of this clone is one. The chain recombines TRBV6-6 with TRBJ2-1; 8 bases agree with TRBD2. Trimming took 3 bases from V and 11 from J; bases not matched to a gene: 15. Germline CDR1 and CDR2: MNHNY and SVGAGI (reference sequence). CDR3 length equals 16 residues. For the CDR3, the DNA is TGTGCCAGCAGTTATGCCGGGGGGGCCGGGAGAAGTAAGCAGTTCTTC. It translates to CASSYAGGAGRSKQFF.